The sequence of this T cell receptor beta chain was determined in a study of shared clonotypes between healthy human individuals. The overall study: The composition of the donors was a couple of women and a few men aged 18 to 49.

Original handling: There were no quality scores in the junction-only immunoSEQ sequences, so filtering differed. Here immunoSEQ multiplex PCR was the method, and the copy in TCRdb shows in-frame clones only, minus some. That table supplies the V and J calls and clone size; D and trimming were determined from the DNA. The sample consists of about 2.1 million clones, 93% of them appearing once. Naive CD8 cells comprised CD45RO-negative, CCR7-positively selected cells, excluding terminally differentiated effector memory CD45RA+ cells. All donors were healthy HIV-negative adults lacking recent acute infections or vaccinations. Germline CDR1 reads MGHRA; CDR2 reads YSYEKL. V shed 4 bases, J shed 4 bases, and the junction held 7 bases outside the gene matches. This CDR3 has 15 amino acids.

This TCR came from a man between 18 and 35 years old in good health. Some clones in this sample may be carry-over from other donors' samples. The sample consisted of naive CD8+ T cells from PBMCs. This chain joins TRBV4-1 and TRBJ2-7, with TRBD1 matching over 10 bases. CDR3 sequence (DNA): TGCGCCAGCAGCCGTATAGGGACAGGGGAATACGAGCAGTACTTC. It codes for CASSRIGTGEYEQYF.